A single sample is the source of the 17 T cell receptor beta chains below, sequenced in a study of T cells in Graves' hyperthyroidism and ophthalmopathy. TCR beta CDR3 regions were amplified from RNA. The HTBI primer set drove a first-round RT-PCR of the TCR CDR3. TCRdb independently ran MiXCR on the multiplex PCR reads; one entry per CDR3 protein. The table lists 300,000 or so distinct CDR3 sequences, about a sixth of them singletons, with around 58% in the top ten. Input material: blood. The source of these receptors is a woman aged 55 to 70 with Graves' ophthalmopathy.

This clonotype appeared many times. This chain uses TRBV4-3 with TRBJ1-1, with 8 positions matching TRBD1. Germline V lookup: CDR1 LGHNA, CDR2 YSLEER. This CDR3 is 16 amino acids long. The V segment lost 1 base and the J segment 1 base; nucleotides outside the gene matches: 5. The CDR3, as DNA: TGCGCCAGCAGCCAAGTCTCGACAGGGGCGAACACTGAAGCTTTCTTT. Amino acid sequence: CASSQVSTGANTEAFF.

There are a few counts of this clonotype. The chain combines TRBV20-1 with TRBJ2-5, with TRBD1 identical over 9 bases. Trimming cost V 3 bases and J 1 base; bases outside gene matches: 6. Germline CDR1 and CDR2: DFQATT and SNEGSKA (reference sequence). The CDR3 runs 15 residues. CDR3 in amino acids: CSASGDRALQETQYF. The CDR3 DNA reads as TGCAGTGCTAGTGGGGACAGGGCCCTCCAAGAGACCCAGTACTTC.

This clonotype was seen many times. The chain joins TRBV5-1 to TRBJ1-4, with 10 bases fitting TRBD1. In germline, CDR1 is SGHRS, CDR2 YFSETQ. The junction had 6 bases not matched to a gene; V was cut back by 4 bases and J by 6 bases. The CDR3 runs 15 residues. The CDR3 protein is CASSPLGTGDEKLFF. DNA for the CDR3: TGCGCCAGCAGCCCACTTGGGACAGGGGATGAAAAACTGTTTTTT. Drawing the rest from reference TRBV5-1 and TRBJ1-4, the complete variable domain is KAGVTQTPRYLIKTRGQQVTLSCSPISGHRSVSWYQQTPGQGLQFLFEYFSETQRNKGNFPGRFSGRQFSNSRSEMNVSTLELGDSALYLCASSPLGTGDEKLFFGSGTQLSVL.

In the case of this clonotype: Germline and junction disagree at one end, which may indicate a read error. The chain joins TRBV6-4 to TRBJ1-2; TRBD1 matches at 8 bases. This CDR3 is 15 amino acids long. Germline V gene sequence: CDR1 MRHNA, CDR2 SNTAGT. DNA of the CDR3: TGTGCCAGCAGTTACTCGGTCCGACAGGGGAACGGCTACACCTTC. Its translation is CASSYSVRQGNGYTF.

In regard to this clonotype: This may come from a read error, since a much larger clone is one base off. J is TRBJ2-2 and V is TRBV20-1; maybe TRBD1 (6 bases). The CDR3 runs 14 residues. Germline CDR1 reads DFQATT; CDR2 reads SNEGSKA (reference sequence). Trimming took off 4 bases at V and 2 bases at J, with 11 bases between the two ends. CDR3 in amino acids: CSATVTGNTGELFF. The CDR3 DNA reads TGCAGTGCTACCGTGACAGGCAACACCGGGGAGCTGTTTTTT.

This clonotype was found many times. The chain combines TRBV7-9 with TRBJ2-1; 10 nucleotides match TRBD1. The ends lost 5 bases at V and 4 bases at J; junction bases unmatched: 5. The CDR3 contains 15 residues. Germline V CDR1 and CDR2: SEHNR, FQNEAQ (reference sequence). CDR3 protein: CASSRAGQGYNEQFF. The DNA of the CDR3 is TGTGCCAGCAGCCGGGCGGGACAGGGGTACAATGAGCAGTTCTTC. Drawing the rest from reference TRBV7-9 and TRBJ2-1, the complete variable domain is DTGVSQNPRHKITKRGQNVTFRCDPISEHNRLYWYRQTLGQGPEFLTYFQNEAQLEKSRLLSDRFSAERPKGSFSTLEIQRTEQGDSAMYLCASSRAGQGYNEQFFGPGTRLTVL.

This clonotype was counted at least ten times. The gene calls are TRBV28 and TRBJ1-4; 7 bases are a match to TRBD1. The germline gives CDR1 MDHEN, CDR2 SYDVKM. This CDR3 is 18 amino acids long. Trimming at V came to 3 bases and at J to 6 bases, leaving 16 bases not matched to a gene. As DNA, the CDR3 is TGTGCCAGCAGTTTCCGATCGGACAGGAGACTAGCAGATGAAAAACTGTTTTTT. This sequence encodes CASSFRSDRRLADEKLFF.

This clonotype was detected only a few times. This chain joins TRBV4-2 and TRBJ1-5; TRBD1 might be the D (5 bases). The germline V gene encodes CDR1 LGHNA and CDR2 YNFKEQ. This CDR3 is 16 amino acids long. Trimming left V 1 base short and J 2 bases short, with 12 bases between. The CDR3 nucleotides read TGTGCCAGCAGCCAAGGGAGGGGCACGGGCAATCAGCCCCAGCATTTT. Its protein product is CASSQGRGTGNQPQHF.

This clonotype was detected many times. The chain has TRBV4-1 and TRBJ2-3; D is unresolved. Germline V gives CDR1 MGHRA, CDR2 YSYEKL. This CDR3 is 12 amino acids long. The germline V and J ends were trimmed by 1 base and 6 bases, with 5 bases remaining between them. In DNA, the CDR3 is TGCGCCAGCAGCCAAGCCTCGGATACGCAGTATTTT. Its translation: CASSQASDTQYF.

This clonotype was counted ten times or more. The chain combines TRBV20-1 with TRBJ1-1, with 8 bases aligning to TRBD1. V lost 0 bases and J lost 5; bases outside the gene matches: 8. CDR1 is DFQATT, CDR2 SNEGSKA, per germline (reference sequence). The length of the CDR3 is 15 residues. CDR3 sequence (DNA): TGCAGTGCTAGAGATCCCAACAGGGGGGAGACTGAAGCTTTCTTT. Residues: CSARDPNRGETEAFF.

The rearrangement joins TRBV5-1 to TRBJ2-7; 9 bases are a match to TRBD2. V dropped 6 bases and J dropped 3; count of bases not matched to a gene: 4. This CDR3 contains 13 residues. Germline-derived CDR1 and CDR2 are SGHRS and YFSETQ. In DNA form, the CDR3 reads TGCGCCAGCACCCAACTAGCGGGCTACGAGCAGTACTTC. Residues: CASTQLAGYEQYF.

This clonotype was recorded once. The rearrangement joins TRBV19 to TRBJ2-7; D may be TRBD2 (5 bases). CDR3 length: 15 amino acids. V was clipped by 1 base and J by 4 bases, with 14 bases between them. CDR1 is LNHDA, CDR2 SQIVND, per germline (reference sequence). This chain's CDR3 is CASSIVSGKVYEQYF. CDR3 coding DNA: TGTGCCAGTAGTATAGTATCCGGGAAGGTTTACGAGCAGTACTTC.

J is TRBJ2-3 and V is TRBV28; a possible D gene is TRBD1 (7 bases). V was cut by 10 bases and J by 3 bases, with 11 bases left in between. The CDR3 spans 12 residues. The V gene's germline CDR1 is MDHEN and CDR2 SYDVKM. DNA of the CDR3: TGTGCCACAGGGGGGCGTACAGATACGCAGTATTTT. Translated: CATGGRTDTQYF.

The rearrangement links TRBV28 to TRBJ1-2; 9 bases line up with TRBD1. The germline V gene encodes CDR1 MDHEN and CDR2 SYDVKM. This CDR3 contains 14 residues. Germline trimming cut 5 bases from V and 8 bases from J; bases unmatched to any gene: 9. Here the CDR3 DNA reads TGTGCCAGCAGTCTCAGTACAGGGGGCGAAGGCTACACCTTC. Translating it yields CASSLSTGGEGYTF.

There are a few counts of this clonotype. This chain links TRBV7-3 with TRBJ1-3; no reliable D call. Germline assignment: CDR1 SGHTA and CDR2 FQGTGA. The CDR3 covers 15 residues. V was shortened by 1 base and J by 2 bases, with 9 bases between the two germline ends. Here the CDR3 reads CASSLNNYPGNTIYF. CDR3 sequence (DNA): TGTGCCAGCAGCTTAAACAACTACCCTGGAAACACCATATATTTT. The entire variable domain, with the rest obtained from reference TRBV7-3 and TRBJ1-3, is as follows: GAGVSQTPSNKVTEKGKYVELRCDPISGHTALYWYRQSLGQGPEFLIYFQGTGAADDSGLPNDRFFAVRPEGSVSTLKIQRTERGDSAVYLCASSLNNYPGNTIYFGEGSWLTVV.

This clonotype appeared many times. The chain is built from TRBV7-9 and TRBJ2-7; TRBD1 aligns across 9 bases. CDR3 length: 14 amino acids. Germline CDR1 is SEHNR and CDR2 is FQNEAQ (reference sequence). After removal of 5 bases from V and 1 base from J, the junction contained 3 bases not matched to a gene. Written as DNA, the CDR3 is TGTGCCAGCAGCAAACAGGGGGCATCCTACGAGCAGTACTTC. The encoded protein is CASSKQGASYEQYF. Filled out from reference TRBV7-9 and TRBJ2-7, the complete variable domain reads DTGVSQNPRHKITKRGQNVTFRCDPISEHNRLYWYRQTLGQGPEFLTYFQNEAQLEKSRLLSDRFSAERPKGSFSTLEIQRTEQGDSAMYLCASSKQGASYEQYFGPGTRLTVT.

A word on this clonotype: It may be a read error: a sequence one base away is much more abundant. The J gene is TRBJ2-1, the V gene TRBV6-2 or TRBV6-3, with D unresolved. CDR3 length equals 13 residues. V lost 9 bases and J 6 bases, leaving 15 bases between the germline ends. CDR1 is MNHEY and CDR2 is SVGEGT in the germline V gene. The CDR3 DNA follows: TGTGCCAGTAGGCCTGGCGCCTGCAATGAGCAGTTCTTC. Amino acid sequence: CASRPGACNEQFF.